Each of the 28 T cell receptor beta chains below was sequenced from the same sample in a study of T-cell reconstitution after alpha-beta-depleted transplantation in children. TCRbeta library construction was performed incorporating unique molecular identifiers. TCRdb re-called the PCR reads through MiXCR, storing one row per CDR3 protein. The sample shows around 700,000 distinct CDR3 sequences, around 12% of them seen only once. Here the sequenced sample was PBMCs, taken before TCRalphabeta/CD19-depleted stem cell transplant. The receptor source for this set is a girl aged 2-9 years with congenital amegakaryocytic thrombocytopenia, due to receive a stem cell transplant.

Comments on this clonotype: The germline gene is not matched at one end of the junction; a read error may be the cause. The gene calls are TRBV5-1 and TRBJ2-7, with D perhaps TRBD2 (5 bases). Germline CDR1 reads SGHRS; CDR2 reads YFSETQ. The CDR3 length is 14 residues. The CDR3 region has the DNA TGCGCCAGCAGCTTGGACTGGGAATCCGGGGAGCGGTACTTC. It is translated as CASSLDWESGERYF.

Ten or more counts support this clonotype. This sequence joins TRBV5-1 and TRBJ2-2; D call uncertain. This CDR3 region has 14 residues. V was shortened by 0 bases and J by 7 bases, with 10 bases between the two germline ends. Germline-derived CDR1 and CDR2 are SGHRS and YFSETQ. The DNA for the CDR3 is TGCGCCAGCAGCTTGGTCGGGCCATACGGGGAGCTGTTTTTT. Translation: CASSLVGPYGELFF.

In its sample, this clonotype was seen many times. The chain employs TRBV20-1 and TRBJ2-7; 13 nucleotides align to TRBD2. The CDR3 covers 16 residues. V shed 0 bases and J 2 bases; nucleotides not matched to a gene: 4. The germline V gene has CDR1 DFQATT and CDR2 SNEGSKA (reference sequence). CDR3 residues: CSARDLGTSGAYEQYF. CDR3 nucleotides: TGCAGTGCTAGAGATCTGGGGACTAGCGGGGCCTACGAGCAGTACTTC.

This clonotype was recorded many times. The chain has TRBV20-1 and TRBJ2-3; 12 bases fit TRBD1. Germline V lookup: CDR1 DFQATT, CDR2 SNEGSKA (reference sequence). The CDR3 runs 13 residues. This chain's CDR3 is CSAPGQGARTQYF. CDR3 DNA: TGCAGCGCTCCGGGACAGGGGGCTCGGACGCAGTATTTT.

The chain links TRBV5-1 to TRBJ2-1; possibly TRBD1 for D (6 bases). CDR1 and CDR2 (germline): SGHRS, YFSETQ. V lost 4 bases and J 5 bases, leaving 13 bases between the germline ends. This CDR3 spans 14 amino acids. The CDR3 loop reads CASSRRTDHNEQFF. In DNA, the CDR3 is TGCGCCAGCAGCCGCCGGACAGACCACAATGAGCAGTTCTTC.

This chain uses TRBV5-5 with TRBJ2-5, with 7 positions matching TRBD1. V shed 4 bases and J 6 bases; nucleotides not matched to a gene: 12. This CDR3 spans 15 amino acids. Germline CDR1 reads SGHKS; CDR2 reads YYEKEE (reference sequence). The CDR3 nucleotides read TGTGCCAGCAGCACGCGGACAGGCCTAGGGCAGACCCAGTACTTC. It specifies CASSTRTGLGQTQYF. The complete variable domain, with remaining parts taken from reference TRBV5-5 and TRBJ2-5, reads DAGVTQSPTHLIKTRGQQVTLRCSPISGHKSVSWYQQVLGQGPQFIFQYYEKEERGRGNFPDRFSARQFPNYSSELNVNALLLGDSALYLCASSTRTGLGQTQYFGPGTRLLVL.

V is TRBV3-1 and J is TRBJ2-5, with 7 bases lining up with TRBD2. Germline V CDR1 and CDR2: LGHDT, YNNKEL (reference sequence). The junction had 10 bases not matched to a gene; V was cut back by 4 bases and J by 5 bases. The CDR3 contains 15 residues. The CDR3, as DNA: TGTGCCAGCAGCCGCCTACGGGGGGTCGATGAGACCCAGTACTTC. Its translation: CASSRLRGVDETQYF.

The chain employs TRBV7-6 and TRBJ2-3; possibly TRBD2 for D (6 bases). Deletions cut 1 base from V and 8 bases from J, with 16 bases between. CDR3 length: 15 residues. The germline V gene encodes CDR1 SGHVS and CDR2 FNYEAQ. The CDR3 DNA follows: TGTGCCAGCAGCTTAGTAACCGGCCCGCGGGGTACGCAGTATTTT. Protein product: CASSLVTGPRGTQYF. The full variable domain, with the rest looked up from reference TRBV7-6 and TRBJ2-3, is GAGVSQSPRYKVTKRGQDVALRCDPISGHVSLYWYRQALGQGPEFLTYFNYEAQQDKSGLPNDRFSAERPEGSISTLTIQRTEQRDSAMYRCASSLVTGPRGTQYFGPGTRLTVL.

This clonotype was recorded many times. The rearrangement links TRBV27 to TRBJ1-1; 8 bases agree with TRBD1. Germline V CDR1 and CDR2: MNHEY, SMNVEV (reference sequence). CDR3 size: 15 residues. The V gene end was trimmed by 5 bases and the J gene end by 4 bases; junction bases not matched to a gene: 9. The CDR3 region is CASSLAQGASTEAFF. CDR3 DNA sequence: TGTGCCAGCAGTCTCGCCCAGGGGGCAAGCACTGAAGCTTTCTTT.

The gene calls are TRBV9 and TRBJ2-5, with no clear D. The CDR3 contains 15 residues. Germline values: CDR1 SGDLS, CDR2 YYNGEE. Deletions cut 4 bases from V and 1 base from J, with 14 bases between. The DNA of the CDR3 is TGTGCCAGCAGCCCCCTGAGCCGGGTCCAAGAGACCCAGTACTTC. Protein sequence: CASSPLSRVQETQYF.

The chain combines TRBV9 with TRBJ2-7; D may be TRBD1 or TRBD2 (5 bases each). The CDR3 spans 15 residues. Trimming cost V 0 bases and J 3 bases, with 13 bases left between them. Germline assignment: CDR1 SGDLS and CDR2 YYNGEE. CDR3 protein: CASSVAFGASYEQYF. CDR3 DNA: TGTGCCAGCAGCGTAGCTTTCGGGGCTAGCTACGAGCAGTACTTC.

Only a few counts were recorded for this clonotype. This chain joins TRBV7-6 and TRBJ1-3, with TRBD1 identical over 7 bases. CDR3 length equals 14 residues. The V gene's germline CDR1 is SGHVS and CDR2 FNYEAQ. V lost 5 bases to trimming and J lost 1 base; unmatched junction nucleotides: 2. The CDR3 protein is CASSVRGSGNTIYF. In nucleotides, the CDR3 is TGTGCCAGCAGCGTCAGGGGGTCTGGAAACACCATATATTTT. The full variable domain, rest sourced from reference TRBV7-6 and TRBJ1-3, is GAGVSQSPRYKVTKRGQDVALRCDPISGHVSLYWYRQALGQGPEFLTYFNYEAQQDKSGLPNDRFSAERPEGSISTLTIQRTEQRDSAMYRCASSVRGSGNTIYFGEGSWLTVV.

This clonotype was picked up a small number of times. V gene TRBV12-3 or TRBV12-4 combines with J gene TRBJ2-6; D ambiguous. The CDR3 has 15 residues. The V gene lost 3 bases and the J gene lost 0 bases, with 6 bases spanning the gap. This chain's CDR3 is CASSFVGSGANVLTF. CDR3 in DNA: TGTGCCAGCAGTTTCGTAGGCTCTGGGGCCAACGTCCTGACTTTC.

Many counts were recorded for this clonotype. The rearrangement uses TRBV6-1 and TRBJ1-6, with TRBD1 as a possible D gene (6 bases). The V gene lost 8 bases and the J gene lost 9 bases, with 23 bases spanning the gap. Germline assignment: CDR1 MNHNS and CDR2 SASEGT. CDR3 length: 16 amino acids. In DNA, the CDR3 is TGTGCCAGCTCGCCCATACCGGGACACTCAGGTTCACCCCTCCACTTT. It translates to CASSPIPGHSGSPLHF.

A few counts support this clonotype. This chain joins TRBV5-1 and TRBJ2-1; 7 bases are a match to TRBD2. Germline CDR1 is SGHRS and CDR2 is YFSETQ. With 3 bases clipped from V and 9 bases from J, the junction kept 6 bases outside the gene matches. This CDR3 is 13 amino acids long. In nucleotides, the CDR3 is TGCGCCAGCAGCTGGGGGAGGGCGGCTGAGCAGTTCTTC. This translates into CASSWGRAAEQFF.

The chain has TRBV12-3 or TRBV12-4 and TRBJ2-3, with 9 bases identical to TRBD2. This CDR3 contains 17 residues. The V gene end was trimmed by 6 bases and the J gene end by 2 bases; junction bases not matched to a gene: 12. As DNA, the CDR3 is TGTGCCAGCAGCCGCAGGACTAGCGCGAGAGACACAGATACGCAGTATTTT. Translated: CASSRRTSARDTDTQYF.

This chain joins TRBV21-1 and TRBJ2-1; the D segment call TRBD1 is taken from the table without a DNA check. TRBV21-1 represents a pseudogene. The CDR3 is 17 residues long. The CDR3 DNA reads as TGTGCCAGCAGCAAAGTGGGGACGTGGGGGTTGGGCGATGAGCAGTTCTTC. Amino acid sequence: CASSKVGTWGLGDEQFF.

This clonotype came up a few times. V is TRBV4-1 and J is TRBJ2-7; TRBD2 matches at 11 bases. V lost 1 base and J lost 3; bases outside the gene matches: 5. The CDR3 is 16 residues long. The germline CDR1 and CDR2 sequences are MGHRA and YSYEKL. In DNA, the CDR3 is TGCGCCAGCAGCCAAGTGCCTAGCGGGGGGATCTACGAGCAGTACTTC. As protein: CASSQVPSGGIYEQYF.

In its sample, this clonotype was seen a few times. J is TRBJ2-7 and V is TRBV20-1; D is possibly TRBD2 (7 bases). The length of the CDR3 is 13 residues. Per the germline V gene, CDR1 is DFQATT and CDR2 is SNEGSKA (reference sequence). Between the trimmed V and J ends, which lost 3 bases and 2 bases, there was a span of 11 bases. CDR3 loop: CSARTGGPYEQYF. CDR3 DNA: TGCAGTGCTAGGACCGGGGGGCCCTACGAGCAGTACTTC.

The sample holds a few counts of this clonotype. The V and J genes are TRBV5-8 and TRBJ1-5, with D perhaps matching TRBD1 (6 bases). Per germline, CDR1 SGHTS and CDR2 YDEGEE. V dropped 1 base and J dropped 1 base, with 9 bases sitting between them. There are 15 residues in the CDR3. The CDR3 bases are TGTGCCAGCAGCTTGTGGGGGGCGAGCAATCAGCCCCAGCATTTT. It is translated as CASSLWGASNQPQHF.

V is TRBV5-1 and J is TRBJ2-5; TRBD2 matches at 10 bases. The V segment lost 2 bases and the J segment 4 bases; nucleotides outside the gene matches: 8. CDR1 is SGHRS and CDR2 is YFSETQ in the germline V gene. The CDR3 has 16 amino acids. CDR3 residues: CASSFSAGGPGETQYF. CDR3 coding DNA: TGCGCCAGCAGCTTTTCAGCGGGAGGGCCGGGAGAGACCCAGTACTTC.

This clonotype was observed a few times. The V and J genes are TRBV25-1 and TRBJ2-1; tentatively, D is TRBD2 (6 bases). Germline values: CDR1 MGHDK, CDR2 SYGVNS. This CDR3 has 14 residues. V dropped 1 base and J dropped 3 bases, with 7 bases sitting between them. DNA for the CDR3: TGTGCCAGCAGTGAATCGGGGGTCTACAATGAGCAGTTCTTC. Translating it yields CASSESGVYNEQFF.

This clonotype was counted between two and nine times. This chain uses TRBV7-3 with TRBJ2-1, with no clear D. The CDR3 covers 13 residues. V gave up 2 bases and J gave up 9 bases, with 11 bases separating them. Germline CDR1 reads SGHTA; CDR2 reads FQGTGA. This CDR3 is CASSLDPPSEQFF. CDR3 sequence (DNA): TGTGCCAGCAGCTTAGATCCCCCTTCTGAGCAGTTCTTC.

A word on this clonotype: One end of the junction does not line up with germline, which may come from a read error. This chain joins TRBV7-2 and TRBJ2-3, with 7 nucleotides matching TRBD2. CDR1 is SGHTA, CDR2 FQGNSA, per germline. The CDR3 is 15 amino acids. The chain's CDR3 is CASSLVAGEADTLYF. CDR3 bases: TGTGCCAGCAGCTTAGTTGCGGGAGAGGCAGATACGCTGTATTTT.

This clonotype turned up a few times. CDR3 sequence: CASSEAGAGGGNQPQHF. CDR3 sequence (DNA): TGTGCCAGCAGTGAAGCTGGGGCAGGGGGAGGCAATCAGCCCCAGCATTTT. This chain links TRBV6-1 with TRBJ1-5, with 7 positions matching TRBD1. This CDR3 region has 17 residues. CDR1 is MNHNS and CDR2 is SASEGT in the germline V gene. V dropped 0 bases and J dropped 2; count of bases not matched to a gene: 7.

CDR3 DNA: TGTGCCAGCAGCCCTATCGTCGGGTTAGCCAAAAACATTCAGTACTTC. As protein: CASSPIVGLAKNIQYF. The chain links TRBV4-2 to TRBJ2-4; D is unresolved. Deletions cut 4 bases from V and 0 bases from J, with 13 bases between. Per germline, CDR1 LGHNA and CDR2 YNFKEQ. The CDR3 is made up of 16 amino acids.

The rearrangement uses TRBV12-3 or TRBV12-4 and TRBJ2-7; TRBD2 matches 12 bases. Trimming cost V 1 base and J 5 bases; bases outside gene matches: 3. The CDR3 is made up of 15 amino acids. The CDR3 here is CASSLEGLAGNEQYF. CDR3 nucleotides: TGTGCCAGCAGTTTAGAGGGACTAGCGGGTAACGAGCAGTACTTC.

This clonotype was observed many times. The chain carries TRBV7-2 and TRBJ2-1, with unresolved D. Germline V lookup: CDR1 SGHTA, CDR2 FQGNSA. Trimming removed 1 base from V and 5 bases from J, with 6 bases in between. The CDR3 is 13 residues long. The CDR3 coding sequence is TGTGCCAGCAGCTTAGGGTTTAACAATGAGCAGTTCTTC. It yields the protein CASSLGFNNEQFF.